This passage covers 18 T cell receptor beta chains from one sample sequenced in a study of memory CD4+ T cells and cytomegalovirus serostatus. Single viable CD3+CD4+CD8-CD45RO+ cells were sorted as the memory CD4+ T cells. Assay used: immunoSEQ multiplex PCR; TCRdb lists only in-frame clones, some missing. The sample has fewer than 40,000 clones, 79% seen once. Sequenced sample: memory CD4+ T cells from blood. These receptors were collected from an adult in good health and CMV-seropositive.

V gene TRBV5-4 combines with J gene TRBJ2-7; possibly TRBD1 for D (6 bases). CDR1 and CDR2 from the germline V gene are SGHNT and YYREEE (reference sequence). Trimming removed 3 bases from V and 7 bases from J, with 14 bases in between. The CDR3 contains 13 residues. The CDR3 spells CASSSDRTPEQYF. CDR3 nucleotide sequence: TGTGCCAGCAGCTCCGACAGGACCCCAGAGCAGTACTTC.

The chain couples TRBV29-1 to TRBJ1-1; 7 nucleotides match TRBD1. The trim removed 6 bases at V and 5 bases at J, leaving 9 bases unmatched. The CDR3 loop spans 13 amino acids. Per germline, CDR1 SQVTM and CDR2 ANQGSEA. CDR3 sequence reads: CSVAQGGATEAFF. DNA for the CDR3: TGCAGCGTGGCTCAAGGGGGCGCGACTGAAGCTTTCTTT.

The chain joins TRBV6-1 to TRBJ1-1; TRBD1 is a possible D gene (5 bases). The V and J ends lost 2 bases and 5 bases respectively, with 12 bases between them. The CDR3 has 14 amino acids. Germline V gene lookup returns CDR1 MNHNS and CDR2 SASEGT. DNA of the CDR3: TGTGCCAGCAGTGAACAGGGAGCGGTAACTGAAGCTTTCTTT. Translating gives CASSEQGAVTEAFF.

The chain joins TRBV19 to TRBJ1-2; D is unresolved. The CDR3 has 11 amino acids. V gave up 9 bases and J gave up 2 bases, with 7 bases separating them. Per the germline V gene, CDR1 is LNHDA and CDR2 is SQIVND (reference sequence). The DNA for the CDR3 is TGTGCCAGCGCCAGGAACTATGGCTACACCTTC. Its translation is CASARNYGYTF.

The CDR3 DNA follows: TGTGCCAGTAGTATCCGGGACAACACCTATGGCTACACCTTC. It translates to CASSIRDNTYGYTF. The gene calls are TRBV19 and TRBJ1-2, with D perhaps matching TRBD1 (6 bases). The V and J ends lost 3 bases and 4 bases respectively, with 12 bases between them. The CDR3 extends over 14 amino acids. Germline V gives CDR1 LNHDA, CDR2 SQIVND (reference sequence). Looking up the rest from reference TRBV19 and TRBJ1-2 gives the full variable domain: DGGITQSPKYLFRKEGQNVTLSCEQNLNHDAMYWYRQDPGQGLRLIYYSQIVNDFQKGDIAEGYSVSREKKESFPLTVTSAQKNPTAFYLCASSIRDNTYGYTFGSGTRLTVV.

The chain joins TRBV7-2 to TRBJ1-1; 8 bases map to TRBD1. The germline V gene encodes CDR1 SGHTA and CDR2 FQGNSA. CDR3 length: 14 amino acids. The V segment lost 5 bases and the J segment 11 bases; nucleotides outside the gene matches: 13. The CDR3 nucleotides read TGTGCCAGCAGCCGATCGGACAGGGTGTTGGATGCTTTCTTT. This codes for CASSRSDRVLDAFF.

The chain is built from TRBV9 and TRBJ1-4, with a possible D match to TRBD1 (6 bases). There are 14 residues in the CDR3. Trimming cost V 0 bases and J 8 bases, with 11 bases left between them. CDR1 SGDLS and CDR2 YYNGEE come from the germline V gene. This CDR3 is CASSVEKTGEKLFF. CDR3 DNA sequence: TGTGCCAGCAGCGTAGAGAAAACAGGGGAAAAACTGTTTTTT.

This clone was seen only once. This chain links TRBV20-1 with TRBJ1-2, with 9 bases aligning to TRBD1. The CDR3 totals 11 residues. V gave up 3 bases and J gave up 7 bases; unmatched junction bases: 0. Germline V lookup: CDR1 DFQATT, CDR2 SNEGSKA (reference sequence). CDR3 nucleotides: TGCAGTGCTAGGGGACAGGGTGGCTACACCTTC. As protein: CSARGQGGYTF.

The rearrangement uses TRBV5-1 and TRBJ1-5; 7 bases map to TRBD1. Trimming cost V 4 bases and J 3 bases; bases outside gene matches: 4. The CDR3 totals 14 residues. Germline V gene sequence: CDR1 SGHRS, CDR2 YFSETQ. As DNA, the CDR3 is TGCGCCAGCAGCCCAGGGACAGTCAATCAGCCCCAGCATTTT. Its protein is CASSPGTVNQPQHF.

This clone has a handful of counts. This chain links TRBV5-1 with TRBJ2-5; the D gene is possibly TRBD1 (6 bases). Trimming took off 2 bases at V and 1 base at J, with 9 bases between the two ends. The CDR3 spans 14 residues. Germline V lookup: CDR1 SGHRS, CDR2 YFSETQ. CDR3 loop: CASSFGQIQETQYF. CDR3 nucleotides: TGCGCCAGCAGCTTCGGACAGATCCAAGAGACCCAGTACTTC.

This clone was recorded once. This sequence joins TRBV11-2 and TRBJ1-1; 7 nucleotides align to TRBD1. Germline values: CDR1 SGHAT, CDR2 FQNNGV. CDR3 length: 15 amino acids. V was clipped by 4 bases and J by 2 bases; unmatched bases: 7. In DNA, the CDR3 is TGTGCCAGCAGCTCCCGGACAGGTGACAACACTGAAGCTTTCTTT. Translated: CASSSRTGDNTEAFF.

The chain links TRBV7-6 to TRBJ1-1; D not resolved. This CDR3 has 13 amino acids. The V and J ends lost 5 bases and 1 base respectively, with 8 bases between them. Germline-derived CDR1 and CDR2 are SGHVS and FNYEAQ. CDR3 sequence: CASSPGPNTEAFF. The DNA for the CDR3 is TGTGCCAGCAGCCCCGGGCCGAACACTGAAGCTTTCTTT.

This rearrangement joins TRBV7-6 to TRBJ2-1, with TRBD1 matching 7 bases. The trim removed 3 bases at V and 2 bases at J, leaving 1 base unmatched. This CDR3 region has 14 residues. Germline-derived CDR1 and CDR2 are SGHVS and FNYEAQ. CDR3 protein: CASSFGTAYNEQFF. In DNA form, the CDR3 reads TGTGCCAGCAGCTTCGGGACAGCCTACAATGAGCAGTTCTTC.

This clone has a single count. The chain carries TRBV7-2 and TRBJ1-2; no clear D. The V end was cut by 1 base, the J end by 3 bases, with 9 bases between. The germline CDR1 and CDR2 sequences are SGHTA and FQGNSA. The CDR3 totals 14 residues. The CDR3 DNA is TGTGCCAGCAGCTTAGTGGGCGCCGACTATGGCTACACCTTC. Translated: CASSLVGADYGYTF. The entire variable domain, with the rest obtained from reference TRBV7-2 and TRBJ1-2, is as follows: GAGVSQSPSNKVTEKGKDVELRCDPISGHTALYWYRQSLGQGLEFLIYFQGNSAPDKSGLPSDRFSAERTGGSVSTLTIQRTQQEDSAVYLCASSLVGADYGYTFGSGTRLTVV.

This rearrangement joins TRBV7-9 to TRBJ2-5; the D is unclear. V was cut by 3 bases and J by 5 bases, with 7 bases left in between. Germline V lookup: CDR1 SEHNR, CDR2 FQNEAQ (reference sequence). This CDR3 spans 12 amino acids. The DNA of the CDR3 is TGTGCCAGCAGCTTCTTAAGCGAGACCCAGTACTTC. It codes for CASSFLSETQYF.

The table lists this clone with a few counts. The rearrangement joins TRBV9 to TRBJ2-5; 10 bases agree with TRBD2. Trimming removed 0 bases from V and 1 base from J; junction bases left unmatched: 6. The CDR3 has 17 residues. Germline values: CDR1 SGDLS, CDR2 YYNGEE. The CDR3 loop is CASSVESRLAGQETQYF. The CDR3 region has the DNA TGTGCCAGCAGCGTAGAGAGTAGACTAGCGGGCCAAGAGACCCAGTACTTC. The variable domain in full, completed from reference TRBV9 and TRBJ2-5, reads DSGVTQTPKHLITATGQRVTLRCSPRSGDLSVYWYQQSLDQGLQFLIQYYNGEERAKGNILERFSAQQFPDLHSELNLSSLELGDSALYFCASSVESRLAGQETQYFGPGTRLLVL.

V is TRBV4-3 and J is TRBJ2-7; D may be TRBD1 or TRBD2 (6 bases each). Trimming took 0 bases from V and 5 from J, leaving 11 bases between them. CDR3 length: 14 residues. The V gene's germline CDR1 is LGHNA and CDR2 YSLEER. The CDR3 DNA reads as TGCGCCAGCAGCCAAGACAGGGGAGGCGACGAGCAGTACTTC. As protein: CASSQDRGGDEQYF.

This clone was counted once. The genes are TRBV29-1 and TRBJ1-3; D is uncertain. CDR1 SQVTM and CDR2 ANQGSEA come from the germline V gene. V was pared by 1 base and J by 2 bases, with 6 bases between. The length of the CDR3 is 13 residues. The CDR3 DNA reads as TGCAGCGTTGAAGTTCGAACTGGAAACACCATATATTTT. Its translation is CSVEVRTGNTIYF.